The rows below give T cell receptor beta chains drawn from one sample of a study of T cells after yellow fever vaccination. TCRdb used MiXCR to reprocess the 5' RACE reads, holding one entry per CDR3 protein. There are approximately 250,000 distinct CDR3 sequences in the sample; roughly 4.8% occur only once, and 2.5% to 4% lies in the top ten. The source was CD4+ T cells sorted from PBMCs, collected on the day of the yellow fever booster vaccination. All receptors derive from a man aged 18-30 years who received the YFV17D yellow fever vaccine. Each CDR3 is given with its conserved first and last residue. The order of the fields is CDR3 DNA, CDR3 protein, J gene, D gene, V gene, clone size. The D gene is left open where the match is weak. Size values are once, few and many counts, or a class for expanded clones, and some rows have none.

CDR3 DNA: TGCAGTGCTAGAGAGGACAGCGCCTATGGCTACACCTTC
CDR3 protein: CSAREDSAYGYTF
J gene: TRBJ1-2
D gene: .
V gene: TRBV20-1
clone size: .

CDR3 DNA: TGTGCCAGCAGCTTAAGGGGGCGAGAGACCCAGTACTTC
CDR3 protein: CASSLRGRETQYF
J gene: TRBJ2-5
D gene: TRBD1
V gene: TRBV7-6
clone size: many

CDR3 DNA: TGTGCCAGCAGCTCGGGACAGAGCAATCAGCCCCAGCATTTT
CDR3 protein: CASSSGQSNQPQHF
J gene: TRBJ1-5
D gene: TRBD1
V gene: TRBV9
clone size: many

CDR3 DNA: TGCAGTGCTAGTCCCAGGGGGGGAACTGAAGCTTTCTTT
CDR3 protein: CSASPRGGTEAFF
J gene: TRBJ1-1
D gene: TRBD1
V gene: TRBV20-1
clone size: .

CDR3 DNA: TGCAGTGCTAGAGACATAGATACGGACAGGGGGCGGAAGAACACTGAAGCTTTCTTT
CDR3 protein: CSARDIDTDRGRKNTEAFF
J gene: TRBJ1-1
D gene: TRBD1
V gene: TRBV20-1
clone size: .

CDR3 DNA: TGCGCCAGCAGCCAATCCGGACAGGGGAGGGAGACCCAGTACTTC
CDR3 protein: CASSQSGQGRETQYF
J gene: TRBJ2-5
D gene: TRBD1
V gene: TRBV4-3
clone size: .

CDR3 DNA: .
CDR3 protein: CASSSFSGPDTQYF
J gene: TRBJ2-3
D gene: .
V gene: TRBV5-1
clone size: few

CDR3 DNA: TGTGCCAGCAGCTTAGATGGCGGGGGGGCCGCAGATACGCAGTATTTT
CDR3 protein: CASSLDGGGAADTQYF
J gene: TRBJ2-3
D gene: TRBD2
V gene: TRBV7-2
clone size: many

CDR3 DNA: TGTGCCAGCAGTTACTCGAGTCAAGCCAAAAACATTCAGTACTTC
CDR3 protein: CASSYSSQAKNIQYF
J gene: TRBJ2-4
D gene: .
V gene: TRBV6-6
clone size: few

CDR3 DNA: TGTGCCAGCAGCCATGCTATTTCACCCCTCCACTTT
CDR3 protein: CASSHAISPLHF
J gene: TRBJ1-6
D gene: .
V gene: TRBV14
clone size: few

CDR3 DNA: TGTGCCAGCAGCCACGGACAGGCTAATCAGCCCCAGCATTTT
CDR3 protein: CASSHGQANQPQHF
J gene: TRBJ1-5
D gene: TRBD1
V gene: TRBV7-2
clone size: .

CDR3 DNA: TGTGCCAGCAGTGACCAAACCACAGATACGCAGTATTTT
CDR3 protein: CASSDQTTDTQYF
J gene: TRBJ2-3
D gene: .
V gene: TRBV6-4
clone size: few

CDR3 DNA: TGTGCCAGCAGTGCGACAGGCAATCCCCAGTACTTC
CDR3 protein: CASSATGNPQYF
J gene: TRBJ2-5
D gene: .
V gene: TRBV12-3/TRBV12-4
clone size: many

CDR3 DNA: TGTGCCAGCAGCCCGCGACAGCTTTTAATTGGAAACACCATATATTTT
CDR3 protein: CASSPRQLLIGNTIYF
J gene: TRBJ1-3
D gene: .
V gene: TRBV11-2
clone size: .

CDR3 DNA: TGTGCCAGCAGTGAAAGACCGAATACGCAGTATTTT
CDR3 protein: CASSERPNTQYF
J gene: TRBJ2-3
D gene: .
V gene: TRBV2
clone size: .

CDR3 DNA: TGTGCCAGCAGCTTGCTGGGACAGGGTTCCAACTATGGCTACACCTTC
CDR3 protein: CASSLLGQGSNYGYTF
J gene: TRBJ1-2
D gene: TRBD1
V gene: TRBV5-6
clone size: few

CDR3 DNA: TGTGCCAGCAGTTACTCAGGTCAGGGTGATCAGCCCCAGCATTTT
CDR3 protein: CASSYSGQGDQPQHF
J gene: TRBJ1-5
D gene: .
V gene: TRBV6-5
clone size: many

CDR3 DNA: TGCGCCAGCAGCTCCGGGGCCGTCGGGTACACTGAAGCTTTCTTT
CDR3 protein: CASSSGAVGYTEAFF
J gene: TRBJ1-1
D gene: .
V gene: TRBV5-1
clone size: few

CDR3 DNA: TGTGCCAGCAGAGACAGGGGTAACGAGCAGTACTTC
CDR3 protein: CASRDRGNEQYF
J gene: TRBJ2-7
D gene: TRBD1
V gene: TRBV2
clone size: few

CDR3 DNA: TGTGCCACCCGTAACACCGGGGAGCTGTTTTTT
CDR3 protein: CATRNTGELFF
J gene: TRBJ2-2
D gene: .
V gene: TRBV15
clone size: many

CDR3 DNA: TGTGCCAGCAGCTCCGGTGCGTTTACGAACACTGAAGCTTTCTTT
CDR3 protein: CASSSGAFTNTEAFF
J gene: TRBJ1-1
D gene: .
V gene: TRBV7-6
clone size: .

CDR3 DNA: TGTGCCAGCAGCACCTCCTCCGCAGGGCGGAATGAGCAGTTCTTC
CDR3 protein: CASSTSSAGRNEQFF
J gene: TRBJ2-1
D gene: .
V gene: TRBV28
clone size: few

CDR3 DNA: TGTGCCAGCAGCATCCCACTAGCGAGAAACACAGATACGCAGTATTTT
CDR3 protein: CASSIPLARNTDTQYF
J gene: TRBJ2-3
D gene: TRBD2
V gene: TRBV7-2
clone size: many

CDR3 DNA: TGTGCCAGCAGCTTACAATTTCAGGGCACCGGGGAGCTGTTTTTT
CDR3 protein: CASSLQFQGTGELFF
J gene: TRBJ2-2
D gene: .
V gene: TRBV7-7
clone size: many

CDR3 DNA: TGCGCCAGCAGCTTCGGGACGGCCCAAGAGACCCAGTACTTC
CDR3 protein: CASSFGTAQETQYF
J gene: TRBJ2-5
D gene: .
V gene: TRBV5-1
clone size: many

CDR3 DNA: TGTGCCAGCAGCAGAGCACAGGGATCGAGAGAAACCCAGTACTTC
CDR3 protein: CASSRAQGSRETQYF
J gene: TRBJ2-5
D gene: .
V gene: TRBV5-4
clone size: few

CDR3 DNA: TGCGCCAGCAGCCTGGGACAGGGCTACCAGCCCCAGCATTTT
CDR3 protein: CASSLGQGYQPQHF
J gene: TRBJ1-5
D gene: TRBD1
V gene: TRBV4-1
clone size: .

CDR3 DNA: TGTGCCAGCAGCTTGGTTTGGAGAGGGGAGCTGTTTTTT
CDR3 protein: CASSLVWRGELFF
J gene: TRBJ2-2
D gene: .
V gene: TRBV5-6
clone size: few

CDR3 DNA: TGTGCCAGCTCACTGTCGGTTATCGGTAGGGGGGCCCAAAGAGAGCAGTACTTC
CDR3 protein: CASSLSVIGRGAQREQYF
J gene: TRBJ2-7
D gene: .
V gene: TRBV18
clone size: .

CDR3 DNA: TGTGCCAGCAGCCCACTGCCCAAAGGAATTCTAGCCAAAAACATTCAGTACTTC
CDR3 protein: CASSPLPKGILAKNIQYF
J gene: TRBJ2-4
D gene: .
V gene: TRBV11-2
clone size: .

CDR3 DNA: TGTGCCAGCAGCTTAGGGTTCTCTGGAAACACCATATATTTT
CDR3 protein: CASSLGFSGNTIYF
J gene: TRBJ1-3
D gene: .
V gene: TRBV7-9
clone size: many

CDR3 DNA: TGCGCCAGCAGCCAAGCAACCACTACCTCCTACGAGCAGTACTTC
CDR3 protein: CASSQATTTSYEQYF
J gene: TRBJ2-7
D gene: .
V gene: TRBV4-1
clone size: few

CDR3 DNA: TGCGCCAGCAGAAGGGGGGTCGACACTGAAGCTTTCTTT
CDR3 protein: CASRRGVDTEAFF
J gene: TRBJ1-1
D gene: .
V gene: TRBV5-1
clone size: .